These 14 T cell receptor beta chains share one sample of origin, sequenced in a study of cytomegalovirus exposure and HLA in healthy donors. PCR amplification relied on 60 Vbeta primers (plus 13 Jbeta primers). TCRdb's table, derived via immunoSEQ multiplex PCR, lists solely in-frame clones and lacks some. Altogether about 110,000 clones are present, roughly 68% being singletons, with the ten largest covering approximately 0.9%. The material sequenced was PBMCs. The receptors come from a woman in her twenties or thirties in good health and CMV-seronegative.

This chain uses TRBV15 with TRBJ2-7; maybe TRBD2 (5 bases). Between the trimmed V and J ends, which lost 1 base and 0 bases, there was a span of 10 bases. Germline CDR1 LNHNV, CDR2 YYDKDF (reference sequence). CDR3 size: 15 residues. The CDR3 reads CATSRVGVYSYEQYF. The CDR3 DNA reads TGTGCCACCAGCAGAGTCGGGGTATACTCCTACGAGCAGTACTTC.

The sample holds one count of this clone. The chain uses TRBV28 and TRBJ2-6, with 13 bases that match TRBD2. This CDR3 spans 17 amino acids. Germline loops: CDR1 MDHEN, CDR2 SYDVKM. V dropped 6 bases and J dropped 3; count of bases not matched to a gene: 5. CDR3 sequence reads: CASRQLAGGLGANVLTF. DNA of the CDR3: TGTGCCAGCAGGCAACTAGCGGGAGGGCTTGGGGCCAACGTCCTGACTTTC.

The CDR3 loop reads CASSLAGFAGELFF. CDR3 DNA: TGTGCCAGCAGTTTGGCAGGGTTCGCCGGGGAGCTGTTTTTT. The V call is TRBV27, the J call TRBJ2-2, with D tentatively TRBD1 (5 bases). Germline V lookup: CDR1 MNHEY, CDR2 SMNVEV (reference sequence). The V and J ends lost 3 bases and 6 bases respectively, with 11 bases between them. This CDR3 has 14 amino acids.

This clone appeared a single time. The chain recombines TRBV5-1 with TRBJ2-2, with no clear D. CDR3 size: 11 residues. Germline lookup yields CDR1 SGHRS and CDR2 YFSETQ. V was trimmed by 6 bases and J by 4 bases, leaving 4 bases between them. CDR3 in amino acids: CASTITGELFF. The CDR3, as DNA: TGCGCCAGCACCATCACCGGGGAGCTGTTTTTT.

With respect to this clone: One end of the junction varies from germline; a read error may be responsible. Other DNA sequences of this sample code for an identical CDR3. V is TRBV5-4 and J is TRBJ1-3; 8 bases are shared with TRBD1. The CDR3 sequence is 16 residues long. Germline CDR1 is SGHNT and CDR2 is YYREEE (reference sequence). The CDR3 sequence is CASSLQGARAGNTIYF. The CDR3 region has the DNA TGCGCCAGCAGCTTGCAGGGGGCAAGGGCTGGAAACACCATATATTTT.

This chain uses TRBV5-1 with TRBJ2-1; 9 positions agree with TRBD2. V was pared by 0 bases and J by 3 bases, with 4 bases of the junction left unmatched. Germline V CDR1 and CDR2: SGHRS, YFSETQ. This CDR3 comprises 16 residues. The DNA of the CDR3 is TGCGCCAGCAGCTTGGATAGCGGGAGCGGCTACAATGAGCAGTTCTTC. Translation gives CASSLDSGSGYNEQFF.

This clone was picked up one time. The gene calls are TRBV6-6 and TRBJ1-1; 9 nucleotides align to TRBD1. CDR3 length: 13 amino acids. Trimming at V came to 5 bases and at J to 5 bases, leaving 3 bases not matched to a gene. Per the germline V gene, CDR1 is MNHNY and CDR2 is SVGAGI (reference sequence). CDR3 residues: CASSGQGKTEAFF. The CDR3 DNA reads TGTGCCAGCAGTGGACAGGGGAAGACTGAAGCTTTCTTT.

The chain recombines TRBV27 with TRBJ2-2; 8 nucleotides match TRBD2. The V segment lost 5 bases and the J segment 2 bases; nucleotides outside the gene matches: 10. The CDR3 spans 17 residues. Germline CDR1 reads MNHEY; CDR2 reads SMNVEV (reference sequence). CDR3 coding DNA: TGTGCCAGCAGTCCGGGGCGGGGGGAGCTTAACACCGGGGAGCTGTTTTTT. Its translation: CASSPGRGELNTGELFF.

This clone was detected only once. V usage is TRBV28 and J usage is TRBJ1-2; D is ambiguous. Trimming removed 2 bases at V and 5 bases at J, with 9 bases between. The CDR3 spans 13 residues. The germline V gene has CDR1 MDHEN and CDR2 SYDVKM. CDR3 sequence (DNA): TGTGCCAGCAGTTTACCCCCCACTTATGGCTACACCTTC. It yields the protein CASSLPPTYGYTF.

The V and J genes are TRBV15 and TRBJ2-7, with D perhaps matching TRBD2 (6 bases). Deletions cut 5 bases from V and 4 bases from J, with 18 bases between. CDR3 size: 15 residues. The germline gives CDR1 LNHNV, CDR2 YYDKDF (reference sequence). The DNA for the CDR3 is TGTGCCACCAGCCCGGGCGGCCGGGGGAGGTACGAGCAGTACTTC. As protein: CATSPGGRGRYEQYF.

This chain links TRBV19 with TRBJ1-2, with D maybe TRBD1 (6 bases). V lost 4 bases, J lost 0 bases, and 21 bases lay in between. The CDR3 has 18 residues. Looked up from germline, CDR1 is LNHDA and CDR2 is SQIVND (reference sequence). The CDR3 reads CASSRPGTSGATNYGYTF. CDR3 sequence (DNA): TGTGCCAGTAGTAGACCTGGGACATCCGGTGCCACTAACTATGGCTACACCTTC.

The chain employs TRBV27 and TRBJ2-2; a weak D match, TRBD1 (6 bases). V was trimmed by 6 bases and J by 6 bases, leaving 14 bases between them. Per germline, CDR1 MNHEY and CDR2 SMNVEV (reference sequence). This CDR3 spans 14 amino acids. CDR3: CASRDSRIAGELFF. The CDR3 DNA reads TGTGCCAGCAGGGACAGTAGGATCGCCGGGGAGCTGTTTTTT.

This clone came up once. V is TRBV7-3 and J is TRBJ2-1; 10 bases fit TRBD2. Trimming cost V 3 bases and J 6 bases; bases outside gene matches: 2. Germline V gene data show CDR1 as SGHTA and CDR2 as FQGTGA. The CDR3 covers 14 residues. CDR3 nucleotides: TGTGCCAGCAGCTTCTCTAGCGGGAGCAATGAGCAGTTCTTC. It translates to CASSFSSGSNEQFF.

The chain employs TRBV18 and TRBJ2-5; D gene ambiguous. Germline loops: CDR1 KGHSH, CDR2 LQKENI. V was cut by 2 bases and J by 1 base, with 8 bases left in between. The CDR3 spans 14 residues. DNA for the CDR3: TGTGCCAGCTCACCATGGCAGGCCCAAGAGACCCAGTACTTC. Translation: CASSPWQAQETQYF.